The 6 T cell receptor beta chains below come from one sample, sequenced in a study of blood T cell repertoires in COVID-19. The table came from immunoSEQ multiplex PCR; TCRdb's copy has only in-frame clones and leaves some out. The repertoire holds some 230,000 clones, with approximately 80% as singletons. Sample: PBMCs or T cells enriched from blood (not recorded which). These receptors were obtained from a man in his forties or fifties who had recovered from COVID-19.

This clone was seen once. The V call is TRBV5-1, the J call TRBJ2-3, with 12 bases fitting TRBD2. With V trimmed by 0 bases and J by 5 bases, 1 base remained unmatched. The CDR3 consists of 15 residues. Germline CDR1 is SGHRS and CDR2 is YFSETQ. The CDR3 coding sequence is TGCGCCAGCAGCTTGGAGGGACTAGCGGGAGATACGCAGTATTTT. This translates into CASSLEGLAGDTQYF.

This chain connects TRBV7-5 to TRBJ2-1; the D segment call TRBD1 is taken from the table without a DNA check. TRBV7-5 corresponds to a pseudogene. The CDR3 length is 16 residues. This chain's CDR3 is CVRRDRDNLPQNEQFF. The CDR3 DNA sequence: TGTGTCAGAAGAGACCGGGACAACCTTCCTCAAAATGAGCAGTTCTTC.

In its sample, this clone was seen a few times. The V and J genes are TRBV7-2 and TRBJ1-6; perhaps TRBD1 as D (5 bases). The CDR3 has 14 amino acids. Germline V gives CDR1 SGHTA, CDR2 FQGNSA. Trimming took 5 bases from V and 10 from J, leaving 15 bases between them. The CDR3 spells CASSRSGRASPLHF. The CDR3 nucleotides read TGTGCCAGCAGCCGCTCGGGCAGGGCCTCACCCCTCCACTTT.

CDR3 nucleotide sequence: TGTGCCAGCAGTTTATCCACTCGCCTTCGGGGGGCGCCCCGGGGTGGCTACACCTTC. This sequence encodes CASSLSTRLRGAPRGGYTF. The gene calls are TRBV27 and TRBJ1-2, with D possibly matching TRBD1 (6 bases). Germline CDR1 and CDR2: MNHEY and SMNVEV (reference sequence). The CDR3 is 19 residues long. Trimming took 0 bases from V and 7 from J, leaving 27 bases between them.

The rearrangement uses TRBV4-1 and TRBJ2-3, with D perhaps TRBD2 (6 bases). Trimming pared 4 bases from V and 0 bases from J, leaving 8 bases between. The CDR3 contains 14 residues. CDR1 and CDR2 from the germline V gene are MGHRA and YSYEKL. CDR3 sequence: CASSPGTSTDTQYF. CDR3 bases: TGCGCCAGCAGCCCCGGGACTAGCACAGATACGCAGTATTTT.

The chain joins TRBV5-8 to TRBJ2-2, with D unclear. The CDR3 extends over 14 amino acids. The V gene lost 4 bases and the J gene lost 2 bases, with 9 bases spanning the gap. Per germline, CDR1 SGHTS and CDR2 YDEGEE. The CDR3 is CASSPKTNTGELFF. CDR3 DNA sequence: TGTGCCAGCAGCCCTAAAACCAACACCGGGGAGCTGTTTTTT. Complete variable domain (other parts from reference TRBV5-8 and TRBJ2-2): EAGVTQSPTHLIKTRGQQATLRCSPISGHTSVYWYQQALGLGLQFLLWYDEGEERNRGNFPPRFSGRQFPNYSSELNVNALELEDSALYLCASSPKTNTGELFFGEGSRLTVL.